These 27 T cell receptor beta chains were all obtained from the same sample, sequenced in a study of PD-L1 blockade in urothelial cancer. Data came from immunoSEQ multiplex PCR; TCRdb stores just in-frame clones and leaves some out. In the table there are about 71,000 clones, 85% to 90% of which are singletons. The material was PBMCs, obtained around atezolizumab (anti-PD-L1) treatment. These receptors originate from a man between 60 and 70 years old with urothelial cancer.

The chain has TRBV6-1 and TRBJ1-4; tentative D call: TRBD1 (5 bases). CDR1 and CDR2 (germline): MNHNS, SASEGT. The CDR3 loop spans 15 amino acids. V gave up 1 base and J gave up 6 bases, with 12 bases separating them. The CDR3 spells CASSEGQGLDEKLFF. The CDR3 nucleotides are TGTGCCAGCAGTGAAGGTCAGGGACTAGATGAAAAACTGTTTTTT.

This chain uses TRBV7-2 with TRBJ2-1; 13 nucleotides agree with TRBD2. J lost 4 bases, V lost 4 bases, and 10 bases had no gene match. Germline loops: CDR1 SGHTA, CDR2 FQGNSA. This CDR3 has 18 amino acids. The CDR3 protein is CASSSDTSGGVLYNEQFF. In DNA, the CDR3 is TGTGCCAGCAGCTCCGATACTAGCGGGGGGGTCCTTTACAATGAGCAGTTCTTC.

The J gene is TRBJ1-5, the V gene TRBV30; D gene unclear. This CDR3 comprises 15 residues. Germline CDR1 is GTSNPN and CDR2 is SVGIG (reference sequence). V shed 1 base and J shed 4 bases, with 14 bases lying between them. The CDR3 is CAWSAGRTRNQPQHF. CDR3 DNA: TGTGCCTGGAGTGCGGGGAGGACCCGGAATCAGCCCCAGCATTTT.

V usage is TRBV5-1 and J usage is TRBJ2-5; tentatively, D is TRBD2 (6 bases). The CDR3 is 15 amino acids. V shed 0 bases and J shed 2 bases, with 11 bases lying between them. Germline V lookup: CDR1 SGHRS, CDR2 YFSETQ. The CDR3 loop is CASSLVASEQETQYF. The CDR3 bases are TGCGCCAGCAGCTTGGTGGCTAGCGAGCAAGAGACCCAGTACTTC.

V gene TRBV7-2 combines with J gene TRBJ2-7; 7 positions agree with TRBD2. Trimming cost V 2 bases and J 3 bases; bases outside gene matches: 16. Germline V gene lookup returns CDR1 SGHTA and CDR2 FQGNSA. The CDR3 loop spans 18 amino acids. The CDR3 DNA reads as TGTGCCAGCAGCTTAATGTCCGAGGCGGGAGAACCCTTCTACGAGCAGTACTTC. Translated, it gives CASSLMSEAGEPFYEQYF.

This clone occurred once. The rearrangement links TRBV5-4 to TRBJ2-3; 12 positions match TRBD2. CDR1 SGHNT and CDR2 YYREEE come from the germline V gene (reference sequence). The V gene end was trimmed by 4 bases and the J gene end by 0 bases; junction bases not matched to a gene: 12. CDR3 size: 19 residues. This CDR3 reads CASSLPGTSGHPSTDTQYF. The CDR3 DNA sequence: TGTGCCAGCAGCCTACCCGGGACTAGCGGGCATCCTAGCACAGATACGCAGTATTTT. Filled out from reference TRBV5-4 and TRBJ2-3, the complete variable domain reads ETGVTQSPTHLIKTRGQQVTLRCSSQSGHNTVSWYQQALGQGPQFIFQYYREEENGRGNFPPRFSGLQFPNYSSELNVNALELDDSALYLCASSLPGTSGHPSTDTQYFGPGTRLTVL.

The chain uses TRBV5-1 and TRBJ2-3; possible D gene TRBD2, 5 bases. Germline V lookup: CDR1 SGHRS, CDR2 YFSETQ. V was clipped by 4 bases and J by 2 bases, with 17 bases between them. This CDR3 comprises 16 residues. CDR3 sequence: CASSLSFGSATDTQYF. The CDR3 bases are TGCGCCAGCAGCCTTTCCTTCGGTAGCGCCACAGATACGCAGTATTTT. The full variable domain, completed using reference TRBV5-1 and TRBJ2-3, is KAGVTQTPRYLIKTRGQQVTLSCSPISGHRSVSWYQQTPGQGLQFLFEYFSETQRNKGNFPGRFSGRQFSNSRSEMNVSTLELGDSALYLCASSLSFGSATDTQYFGPGTRLTVL.

The chain joins TRBV5-6 to TRBJ1-1; possibly TRBD1 for D (5 bases). V was trimmed by 9 bases and J by 5 bases, leaving 17 bases between them. Germline V lookup: CDR1 SGHDT, CDR2 YYEEEE. This CDR3 is built from 13 residues. The CDR3 protein is CATSGGVGTEAFF. In DNA form, the CDR3 reads TGTGCCACCTCCGGAGGGGTTGGGACTGAAGCTTTCTTT.

This chain joins TRBV7-9 and TRBJ1-2; D is ambiguous. This CDR3 comprises 15 residues. CDR1 and CDR2 from the germline V gene are SEHNR and FQNEAQ (reference sequence). V gave up 5 bases and J gave up 5 bases, with 18 bases separating them. The CDR3 nucleotides read TGTGCCAGCAGCATCCCGGAGGACGGGGTTTATGGCTACACCTTC. Encoded protein: CASSIPEDGVYGYTF.

V and J are TRBV18 and TRBJ1-2; possibly TRBD1 for D (6 bases). The ends were cut back, 0 bases at V and 7 bases at J, with 12 bases in the middle. The CDR3 has 14 residues. In germline, CDR1 is KGHSH, CDR2 LQKENI. The CDR3 DNA sequence: TGTGCCAGCTCACCACCCGCAGGGGATCTTGGCTACACCTTC. This translates into CASSPPAGDLGYTF. Full variable domain (outside the CDR3, taken from reference TRBV18 and TRBJ1-2): NAGVMQNPRHLVRRRGQEARLRCSPMKGHSHVYWYRQLPEEGLKFMVYLQKENIIDESGMPKERFSAEFPKEGPSILRIQQVVRGDSAAYFCASSPPAGDLGYTFGSGTRLTVV.

J is TRBJ1-1 and V is TRBV4-3; D unresolved. The germline V and J ends were trimmed by 0 bases and 2 bases, with 10 bases remaining between them. The CDR3 is 15 amino acids. Germline V gene sequence: CDR1 LGHNA, CDR2 YSLEER. The DNA of the CDR3 is TGCGCCAGCAGCCAAGATCTTACAGTAAACACTGAAGCTTTCTTT. Its protein product is CASSQDLTVNTEAFF.

This clone was detected once. This chain uses TRBV10-3 with TRBJ2-7; 8 bases map to TRBD1. There are 14 residues in the CDR3. The germline gives CDR1 ENHRY, CDR2 SYGVKD. The V and J ends lost 2 bases and 6 bases, in that order; junction bases with no gene match: 6. For the CDR3, the DNA is TGTGCCATCAGTGAGGGTCAGGGGGCTCTCGAGCAGTACTTC. Its protein product is CAISEGQGALEQYF.

This chain uses TRBV2 with TRBJ2-7, with no clear D. Trimming stripped 1 base from V and 6 bases from J, with 10 bases between. The CDR3 runs to 13 residues. CDR1 SNHLY and CDR2 FYNNEI come from the germline V gene. DNA of the CDR3: TGTGCCAGCAGTGAAGACTCCCAGGTCGAGCAGTACTTC. It translates to CASSEDSQVEQYF.

This rearrangement joins TRBV20-1 to TRBJ1-1; D may be TRBD1 (6 bases). This CDR3 region has 11 residues. V gave up 6 bases and J gave up 11 bases, with 16 bases separating them. CDR1 is DFQATT and CDR2 is SNEGSKA in the germline V gene (reference sequence). In nucleotides, the CDR3 is TGCAGTGCCCTTGGGGGGGCGGAGGCTTTCTTT. Translation gives CSALGGAEAFF.

This chain joins TRBV12-5 and TRBJ2-5; possibly TRBD2 for D (5 bases). This CDR3 is 15 amino acids long. Trimming pared 0 bases from V and 4 bases from J, leaving 12 bases between. Germline V gene lookup returns CDR1 LGHNT and CDR2 FRNRAP. As DNA, the CDR3 is TGTGCTAGTGGTTTGGTACGGGGTTTGGGAGAGACCCAGTACTTC. As protein: CASGLVRGLGETQYF. Looking up the rest from reference TRBV12-5 and TRBJ2-5 gives the full variable domain: DARVTQTPRHKVTEMGQEVTMRCQPILGHNTVFWYRQTMMQGLELLAYFRNRAPLDDSGMPKDRFSAEMPDATLATLKIQPSEPRDSAVYFCASGLVRGLGETQYFGPGTRLLVL.

The V gene is TRBV2, the J gene TRBJ2-1; TRBD1 agrees at 9 bases. Looked up from germline, CDR1 is SNHLY and CDR2 is FYNNEI. V trimming: 4 bases; J trimming: 5 bases; junction bases outside the gene matches: 6. This CDR3 is built from 15 residues. The CDR3 DNA reads as TGTGCCAGCAGTGGATTGACAGGGGGGGACAATGAGCAGTTCTTC. Its protein is CASSGLTGGDNEQFF.

This chain joins TRBV5-6 and TRBJ2-2; 7 bases are a match to TRBD2. CDR1 and CDR2 (germline): SGHDT, YYEEEE. CDR3 length: 15 amino acids. V trimming: 4 bases; J trimming: 4 bases; junction bases outside the gene matches: 7. The CDR3 protein is CASSPAGLLTGELFF. For the CDR3, the DNA is TGTGCCAGCAGCCCAGCGGGACTCCTCACCGGGGAGCTGTTTTTT. The full variable domain, rest sourced from reference TRBV5-6 and TRBJ2-2, is DAGVTQSPTHLIKTRGQQVTLRCSPKSGHDTVSWYQQALGQGPQFIFQYYEEEERQRGNFPDRFSGHQFPNYSSELNVNALLLGDSALYLCASSPAGLLTGELFFGEGSRLTVL.

The rearrangement joins TRBV25-1 to TRBJ1-6, with a possible D match to TRBD1 (5 bases). The V and J ends lost 4 bases and 7 bases respectively, with 8 bases between them. The CDR3 length is 13 residues. Germline V gene data show CDR1 as MGHDK and CDR2 as SYGVNS. Here the CDR3 reads CASSVGGNSPLHF. For the CDR3, the DNA is TGTGCCAGCAGTGTCGGGGGAAATTCACCCCTCCACTTT.

This rearrangement joins TRBV19 to TRBJ1-5, with D possibly matching TRBD1 (6 bases). V was trimmed by 4 bases and J by 0 bases, leaving 16 bases between them. The CDR3 consists of 17 residues. Germline V CDR1 and CDR2: LNHDA, SQIVND (reference sequence). The CDR3 DNA reads as TGTGCCAGTAGTACGGGGAGACAGGTTTATAGCAATCAGCCCCAGCATTTT. This codes for CASSTGRQVYSNQPQHF. Looking up the rest from reference TRBV19 and TRBJ1-5 gives the full variable domain: DGGITQSPKYLFRKEGQNVTLSCEQNLNHDAMYWYRQDPGQGLRLIYYSQIVNDFQKGDIAEGYSVSREKKESFPLTVTSAQKNPTAFYLCASSTGRQVYSNQPQHFGDGTRLSIL.

V is TRBV7-9 and J is TRBJ1-2; D is unclear. The germline V gene encodes CDR1 SEHNR and CDR2 FQNEAQ (reference sequence). V was cut by 2 bases and J by 8 bases, with 12 bases left in between. CDR3 length equals 13 residues. The CDR3 DNA reads TGTGCCAGCAGCTTATATGCAGGAAGAGGCTACACCTTC. Translating it yields CASSLYAGRGYTF.

The CDR3 bases are TGTGCCAGCAGTGAATATTTCCGGACAGGGGGGGCAGATACGCAGTATTTT. Translated, it gives CASSEYFRTGGADTQYF. J is TRBJ2-3 and V is TRBV25-1, with 10 bases aligning to TRBD1. With V trimmed by 0 bases and J by 4 bases, 7 bases remained unmatched. CDR3 length: 17 residues. Germline CDR1 is MGHDK and CDR2 is SYGVNS.

The gene calls are TRBV29-1 and TRBJ2-1; TRBD1 matches 7 bases. Germline-derived CDR1 and CDR2 are SQVTM and ANQGSEA. The CDR3 is 11 amino acids. V was pared by 6 bases and J by 8 bases, with 4 bases of the junction left unmatched. The CDR3 DNA is TGCAGCGTGAACAGGGGCTATGAGCAGTTCTTC. Amino acid sequence: CSVNRGYEQFF.

The V call is TRBV28, the J call TRBJ2-1, with 8 bases lining up with TRBD2. The CDR3 is 17 amino acids. Germline trimming cut 6 bases from V and 5 bases from J; bases unmatched to any gene: 15. CDR1 and CDR2 from the germline V gene are MDHEN and SYDVKM. The CDR3 protein is CASSHNLVAGRDNEQFF. In DNA, the CDR3 is TGTGCCAGCAGCCACAACCTAGTAGCGGGACGCGACAATGAGCAGTTCTTC.

The genes are TRBV11-2 and TRBJ2-3; the D is unclear. The germline gives CDR1 SGHAT, CDR2 FQNNGV. The CDR3 consists of 14 residues. Trimming shortened V by 4 bases and J by 6 bases, and 14 bases separated the two germline ends. The CDR3 protein is CASSYGAGSDTQYF. The CDR3, as DNA: TGTGCCAGCAGCTACGGAGCCGGAAGCGATACGCAGTATTTT.

This chain connects TRBV19 to TRBJ2-6, with 8 nucleotides matching TRBD2. With 5 bases clipped from V and 1 base from J, the junction kept 1 base outside the gene matches. CDR3 length: 15 amino acids. Germline V gene lookup returns CDR1 LNHDA and CDR2 SQIVND (reference sequence). The CDR3 sequence is CASSPGGSGANVLTF. In DNA, the CDR3 is TGTGCCAGTAGTCCGGGGGGGTCTGGGGCCAACGTCCTGACTTTC.

The chain combines TRBV19 with TRBJ1-6; possibly TRBD1 for D (5 bases). The CDR3 runs 16 residues. Germline V gives CDR1 LNHDA, CDR2 SQIVND (reference sequence). V lost 3 bases and J 13 bases, leaving 22 bases between the germline ends. The CDR3 bases are TGTGCCAGTAGTATGGAGGGGCGCGCTGGAATCTCTCCCCTCCACTTT. Residues: CASSMEGRAGISPLHF.

The rearrangement links TRBV5-1 to TRBJ2-2; D ambiguous. CDR1 is SGHRS, CDR2 YFSETQ, per germline. Trimming shortened V by 3 bases and J by 6 bases, and 15 bases separated the two germline ends. The CDR3 extends over 15 amino acids. The CDR3, as DNA: TGCGCCAGCAGCTCGCCGTGGAGTTCCGCCGGGGAGCTGTTTTTT. Amino acid sequence: CASSSPWSSAGELFF.